This T cell receptor beta chain was recorded in a study of blood T cell repertoires in COVID-19. Background on the study: The United States, Italy and Spain supplied acute and convalescent COVID-19 samples. T cells, B-cell-depleted T cells, or PBMCs supplied cDNA or gDNA.

Original handling: Scientists estimated how many nucleated cells there were by amplifying reference gene primers. Produced via immunoSEQ multiplex PCR; TCRdb's table is partial and in-frame only. V and J calls and clone size come straight from that table; D and trimming were deduced from the DNA. The sample lists 200,000 to 250,000 clones; about 88% were seen once. The V gene's germline CDR1 is SGHKS and CDR2 YYEKEE (reference sequence). The CDR3 covers 15 residues. With 7 bases removed from V and 1 base from J, the gap between germline ends came to 14 bases. J is TRBJ1-4 and V is TRBV5-5, with a weak D call TRBD1 (5 bases). The origin of this receptor is a man aged 45-60 years with COVID-19, enrolled during active disease. Sequencing was performed on peripheral blood. The CDR3 sequence: CASHTAGGTNEKLFF. Here the CDR3 DNA reads TGTGCCAGCCACACCGCCGGGGGAACTAATGAAAAACTGTTTTTT.